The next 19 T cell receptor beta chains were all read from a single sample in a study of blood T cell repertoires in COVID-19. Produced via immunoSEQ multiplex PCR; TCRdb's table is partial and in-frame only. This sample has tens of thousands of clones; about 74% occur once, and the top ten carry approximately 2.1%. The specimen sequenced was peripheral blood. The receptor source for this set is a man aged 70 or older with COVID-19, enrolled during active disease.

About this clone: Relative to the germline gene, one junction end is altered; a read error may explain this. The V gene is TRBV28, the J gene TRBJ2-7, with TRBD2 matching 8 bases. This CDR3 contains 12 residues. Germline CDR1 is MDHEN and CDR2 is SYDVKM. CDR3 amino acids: CASSSQGQRENF. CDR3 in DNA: TGTGCCAGCAGCAGCCAAGGACAGCGGGAGAACTTC.

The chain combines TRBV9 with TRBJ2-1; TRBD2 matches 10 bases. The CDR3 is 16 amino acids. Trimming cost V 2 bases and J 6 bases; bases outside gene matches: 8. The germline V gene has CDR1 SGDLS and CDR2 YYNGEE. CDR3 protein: CASSVTLAGARNEQFF. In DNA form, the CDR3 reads TGTGCCAGCAGCGTCACCCTAGCGGGAGCTCGCAATGAGCAGTTCTTC.

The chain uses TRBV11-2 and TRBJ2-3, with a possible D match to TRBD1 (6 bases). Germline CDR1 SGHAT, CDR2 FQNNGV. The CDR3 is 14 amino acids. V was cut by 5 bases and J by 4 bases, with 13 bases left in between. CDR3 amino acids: CASSTRRTADTQYF. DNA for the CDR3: TGTGCCAGCAGCACCAGACGGACAGCAGATACGCAGTATTTT.

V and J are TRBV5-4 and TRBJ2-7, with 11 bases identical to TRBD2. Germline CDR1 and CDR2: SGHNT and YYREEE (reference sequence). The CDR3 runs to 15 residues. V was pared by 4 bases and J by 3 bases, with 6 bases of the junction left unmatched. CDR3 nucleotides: TGTGCCAGCAGCCCCGGGACTAGCGGCTTCTACGAGCAGTACTTC. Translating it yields CASSPGTSGFYEQYF. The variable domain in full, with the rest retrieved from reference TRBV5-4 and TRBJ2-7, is ETGVTQSPTHLIKTRGQQVTLRCSSQSGHNTVSWYQQALGQGPQFIFQYYREEENGRGNFPPRFSGLQFPNYSSELNVNALELDDSALYLCASSPGTSGFYEQYFGPGTRLTVT.

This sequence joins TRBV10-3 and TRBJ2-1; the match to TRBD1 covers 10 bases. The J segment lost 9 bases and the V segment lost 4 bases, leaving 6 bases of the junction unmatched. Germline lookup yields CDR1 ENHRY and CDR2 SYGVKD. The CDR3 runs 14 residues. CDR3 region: CAISVRQGAGEQFF. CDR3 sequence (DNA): TGTGCCATCAGTGTAAGACAGGGGGCAGGTGAGCAGTTCTTC.

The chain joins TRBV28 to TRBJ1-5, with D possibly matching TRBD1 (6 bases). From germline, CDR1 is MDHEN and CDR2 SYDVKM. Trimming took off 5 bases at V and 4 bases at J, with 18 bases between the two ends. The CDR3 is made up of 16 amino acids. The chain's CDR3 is CASSRSPGQLNQPQHF. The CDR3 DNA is TGTGCCAGCAGTCGATCCCCTGGACAGCTAAATCAGCCCCAGCATTTT.

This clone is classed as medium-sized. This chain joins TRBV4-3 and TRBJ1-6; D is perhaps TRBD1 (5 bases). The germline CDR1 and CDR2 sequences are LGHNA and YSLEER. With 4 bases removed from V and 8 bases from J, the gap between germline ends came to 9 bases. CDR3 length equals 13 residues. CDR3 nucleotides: TGCGCCAGCAGCCTGGTCAGGGATTCACCCCTCCACTTT. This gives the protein CASSLVRDSPLHF.

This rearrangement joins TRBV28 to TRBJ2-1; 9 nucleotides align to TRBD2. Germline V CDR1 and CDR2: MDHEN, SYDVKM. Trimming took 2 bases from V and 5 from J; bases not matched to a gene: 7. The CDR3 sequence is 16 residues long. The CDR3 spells CASSLVRLAGNNEQFF. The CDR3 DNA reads TGTGCCAGCAGTTTAGTCCGGCTAGCGGGAAACAATGAGCAGTTCTTC.

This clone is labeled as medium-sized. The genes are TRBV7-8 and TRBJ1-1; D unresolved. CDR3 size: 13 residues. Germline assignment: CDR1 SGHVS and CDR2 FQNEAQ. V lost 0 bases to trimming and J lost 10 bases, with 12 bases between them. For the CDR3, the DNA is TGTGCCAGCAGCTTAGCCCAGAGGGCTGGAGCTTTCTTT. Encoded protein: CASSLAQRAGAFF.

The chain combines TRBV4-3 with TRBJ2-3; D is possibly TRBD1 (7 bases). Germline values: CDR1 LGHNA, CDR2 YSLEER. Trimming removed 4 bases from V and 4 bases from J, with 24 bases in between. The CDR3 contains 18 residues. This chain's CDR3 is CASSPAPRIGRGADTQYF. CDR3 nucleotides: TGCGCCAGCAGCCCAGCACCGAGGATAGGCAGGGGGGCAGATACGCAGTATTTT.

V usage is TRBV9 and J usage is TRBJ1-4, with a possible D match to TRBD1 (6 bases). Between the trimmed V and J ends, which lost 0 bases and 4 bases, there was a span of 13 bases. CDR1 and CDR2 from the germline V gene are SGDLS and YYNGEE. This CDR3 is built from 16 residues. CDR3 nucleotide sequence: TGTGCCAGCAGCGTAGGCTCGACAGGCCTTAATGAAAAACTGTTTTTT. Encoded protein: CASSVGSTGLNEKLFF.

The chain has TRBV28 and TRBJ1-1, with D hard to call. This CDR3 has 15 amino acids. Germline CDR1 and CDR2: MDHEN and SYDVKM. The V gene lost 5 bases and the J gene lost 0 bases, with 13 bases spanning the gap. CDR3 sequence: CASSPWAALNTEAFF. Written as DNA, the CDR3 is TGTGCCAGCAGTCCTTGGGCCGCATTGAACACTGAAGCTTTCTTT.

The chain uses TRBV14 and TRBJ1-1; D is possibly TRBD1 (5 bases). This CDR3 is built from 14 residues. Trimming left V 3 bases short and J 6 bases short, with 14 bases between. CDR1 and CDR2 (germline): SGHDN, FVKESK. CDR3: CASSQRGGGAEAFF. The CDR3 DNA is TGTGCCAGCAGCCAGCGCGGGGGGGGTGCTGAAGCTTTCTTT.

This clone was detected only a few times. The CDR3 nucleotides are TGTGCCAGCAGCCTTCTTTCGGGTCTTGAAGCTTTCTTT. Protein product: CASSLLSGLEAFF. This chain links TRBV3-1 (or the pseudogene TRBV3-2) with TRBJ1-1; D gene ambiguous. Germline V gene lookup returns CDR1 LGHDT and CDR2 YNNKEL (reference sequence). The CDR3 length is 13 residues. Trimming removed 4 bases at V and 7 bases at J, with 13 bases between.

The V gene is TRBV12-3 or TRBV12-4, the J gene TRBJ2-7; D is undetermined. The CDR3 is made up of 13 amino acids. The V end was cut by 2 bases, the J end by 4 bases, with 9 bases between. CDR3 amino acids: CASSLSPLYEQYF. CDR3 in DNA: TGTGCCAGCAGTTTATCCCCTTTATACGAGCAGTACTTC.

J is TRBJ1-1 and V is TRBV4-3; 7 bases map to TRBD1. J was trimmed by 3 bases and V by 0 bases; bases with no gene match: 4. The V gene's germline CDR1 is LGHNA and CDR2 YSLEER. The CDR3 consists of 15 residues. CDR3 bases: TGCGCCAGCAGCCAAGATTGGCAGGGGGACACTGAAGCTTTCTTT. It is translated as CASSQDWQGDTEAFF.

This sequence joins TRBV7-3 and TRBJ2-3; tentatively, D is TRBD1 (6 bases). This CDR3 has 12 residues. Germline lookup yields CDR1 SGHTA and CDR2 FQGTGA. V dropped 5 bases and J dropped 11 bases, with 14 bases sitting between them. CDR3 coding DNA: TGTGCCAGCAGCCACTCAGGGGAGAAGCAGTATTTT. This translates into CASSHSGEKQYF.

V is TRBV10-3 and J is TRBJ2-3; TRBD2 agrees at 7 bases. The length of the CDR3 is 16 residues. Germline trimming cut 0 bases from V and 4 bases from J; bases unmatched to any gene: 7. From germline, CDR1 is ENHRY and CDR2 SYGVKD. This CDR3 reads CAISESGRESADTQYF. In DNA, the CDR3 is TGTGCCATCAGTGAGTCTGGGCGGGAGAGCGCAGATACGCAGTATTTT.

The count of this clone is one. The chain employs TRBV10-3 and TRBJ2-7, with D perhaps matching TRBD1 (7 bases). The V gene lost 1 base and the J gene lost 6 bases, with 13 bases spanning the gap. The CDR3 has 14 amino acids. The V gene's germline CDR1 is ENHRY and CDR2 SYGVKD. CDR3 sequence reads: CAISEYGRDSEQYF. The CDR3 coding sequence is TGTGCCATCAGTGAGTATGGGCGGGACAGCGAGCAGTACTTC.